This T cell receptor (beta chain) was documented in a study of blood T cell repertoires in COVID-19. There are 13 residues in the CDR3. Germline lookup yields CDR1 MNHEY and CDR2 SVGAGI. The V end was cut by 6 bases, the J end by 5 bases, with 12 bases between. The data were produced by immunoSEQ multiplex PCR, yet TCRdb's version contains in-frame clones alone and is incomplete. This table holds around 200,000 clones, 87% found once. The clonotype originates from a woman between 18 and 30 years old who had recovered from COVID-19. The sample taken for sequencing was peripheral blood. The J gene is TRBJ2-3, the V gene TRBV6-5; perhaps TRBD2 as D (5 bases). CDR3 region: CASSYVRGDTQYF. DNA of the CDR3: TGTGCCAGCAGCTACGTCCGGGGAGATACGCAGTATTTT.